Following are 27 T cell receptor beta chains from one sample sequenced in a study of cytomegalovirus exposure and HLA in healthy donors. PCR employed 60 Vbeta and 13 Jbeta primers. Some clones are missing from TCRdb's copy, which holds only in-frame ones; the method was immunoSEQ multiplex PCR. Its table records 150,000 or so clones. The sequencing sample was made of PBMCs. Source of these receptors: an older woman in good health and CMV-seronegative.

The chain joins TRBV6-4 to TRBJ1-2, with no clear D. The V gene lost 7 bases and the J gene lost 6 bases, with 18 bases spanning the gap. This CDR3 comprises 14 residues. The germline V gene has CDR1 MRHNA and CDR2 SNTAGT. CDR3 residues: CASTSPHSLDGYTF. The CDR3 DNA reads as TGTGCCAGCACATCCCCCCACAGCTTGGATGGCTACACCTTC.

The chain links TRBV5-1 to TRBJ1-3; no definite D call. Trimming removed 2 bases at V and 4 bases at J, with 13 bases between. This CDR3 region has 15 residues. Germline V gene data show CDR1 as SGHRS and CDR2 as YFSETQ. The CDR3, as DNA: TGCGCCAGCAGCTTAGGCGACTTCTTCGGAAACACCATATATTTT. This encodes CASSLGDFFGNTIYF.

In DNA form, the CDR3 reads TGCGCCAGCAGCCAGAGGACATCTGAAGCTTTCTTT. Encoded protein: CASSQRTSEAFF. The J gene is TRBJ1-1, the V gene TRBV4-1; D might be TRBD1 (5 bases). Germline-derived CDR1 and CDR2 are MGHRA and YSYEKL. The V end was cut by 3 bases, the J end by 6 bases, with 8 bases between. There are 12 residues in the CDR3.

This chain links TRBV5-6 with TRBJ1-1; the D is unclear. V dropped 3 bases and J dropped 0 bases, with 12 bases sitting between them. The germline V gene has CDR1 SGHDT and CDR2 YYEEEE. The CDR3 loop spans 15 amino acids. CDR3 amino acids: CASSSSPEMNTEAFF. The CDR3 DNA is TGTGCCAGCAGCTCCTCGCCGGAGATGAACACTGAAGCTTTCTTT. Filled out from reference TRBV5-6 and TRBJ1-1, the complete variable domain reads DAGVTQSPTHLIKTRGQQVTLRCSPKSGHDTVSWYQQALGQGPQFIFQYYEEEERQRGNFPDRFSGHQFPNYSSELNVNALLLGDSALYLCASSSSPEMNTEAFFGQGTRLTVV.

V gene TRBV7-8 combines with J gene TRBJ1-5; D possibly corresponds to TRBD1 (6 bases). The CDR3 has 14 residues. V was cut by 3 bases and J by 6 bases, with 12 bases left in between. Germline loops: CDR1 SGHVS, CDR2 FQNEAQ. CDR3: CASSFSGVVQPQHF. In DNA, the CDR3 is TGTGCCAGCAGCTTCTCAGGGGTGGTTCAGCCCCAGCATTTT.

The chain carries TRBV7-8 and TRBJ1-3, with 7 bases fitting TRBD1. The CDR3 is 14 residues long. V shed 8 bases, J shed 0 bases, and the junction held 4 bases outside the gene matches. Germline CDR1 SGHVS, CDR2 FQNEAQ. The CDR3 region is CASQNRGSGNTIYF. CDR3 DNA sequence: TGTGCCAGCCAGAACAGGGGCTCTGGAAACACCATATATTTT.

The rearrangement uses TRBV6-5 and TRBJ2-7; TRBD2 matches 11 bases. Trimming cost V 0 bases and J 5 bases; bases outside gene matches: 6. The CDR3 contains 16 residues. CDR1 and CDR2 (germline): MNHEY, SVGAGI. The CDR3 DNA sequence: TGTGCCAGCAGTTACTCCATCCCTAGCGGGGGGAACGAGCAGTACTTC. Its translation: CASSYSIPSGGNEQYF.

DNA of the CDR3: TGTGCCAGCTCCGGAGGGAGTGAGCAGTTCTTC. Amino acids: CASSGGSEQFF. The chain combines TRBV18 with TRBJ2-1; maybe TRBD2 (6 bases). The germline V gene encodes CDR1 KGHSH and CDR2 LQKENI. V lost 6 bases, J lost 9 bases, and 9 bases lay in between. The CDR3 is 11 amino acids.

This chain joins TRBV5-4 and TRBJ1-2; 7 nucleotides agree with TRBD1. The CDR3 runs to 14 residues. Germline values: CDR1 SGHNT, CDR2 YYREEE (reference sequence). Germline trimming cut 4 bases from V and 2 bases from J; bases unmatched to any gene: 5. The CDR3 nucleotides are TGTGCCAGCAGCCTTCGACAGGGAAACTATGGCTACACCTTC. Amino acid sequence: CASSLRQGNYGYTF. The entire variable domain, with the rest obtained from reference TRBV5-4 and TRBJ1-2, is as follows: ETGVTQSPTHLIKTRGQQVTLRCSSQSGHNTVSWYQQALGQGPQFIFQYYREEENGRGNFPPRFSGLQFPNYSSELNVNALELDDSALYLCASSLRQGNYGYTFGSGTRLTVV.

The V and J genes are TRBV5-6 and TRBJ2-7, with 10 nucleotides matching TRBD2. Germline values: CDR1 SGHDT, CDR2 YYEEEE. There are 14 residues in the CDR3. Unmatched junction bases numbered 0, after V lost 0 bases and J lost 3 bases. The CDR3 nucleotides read TGTGCCAGCAGCTTGGCTAGCGGGGGCTACGAGCAGTACTTC. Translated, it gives CASSLASGGYEQYF.

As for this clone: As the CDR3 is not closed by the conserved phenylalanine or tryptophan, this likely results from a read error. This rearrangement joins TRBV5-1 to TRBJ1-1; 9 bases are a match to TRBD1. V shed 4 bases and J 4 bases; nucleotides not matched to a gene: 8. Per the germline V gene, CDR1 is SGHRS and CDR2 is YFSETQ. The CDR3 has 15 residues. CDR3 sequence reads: CASSETGGAGTEAFS. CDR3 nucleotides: TGCGCCAGCAGCGAAACAGGGGGCGCGGGCACTGAAGCTTTCTCT.

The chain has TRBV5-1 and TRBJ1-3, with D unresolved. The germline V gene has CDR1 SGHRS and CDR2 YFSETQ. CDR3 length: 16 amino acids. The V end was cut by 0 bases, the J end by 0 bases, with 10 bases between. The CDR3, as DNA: TGCGCCAGCAGCTTGGGTGCCGCGATCTCTGGAAACACCATATATTTT. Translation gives CASSLGAAISGNTIYF.

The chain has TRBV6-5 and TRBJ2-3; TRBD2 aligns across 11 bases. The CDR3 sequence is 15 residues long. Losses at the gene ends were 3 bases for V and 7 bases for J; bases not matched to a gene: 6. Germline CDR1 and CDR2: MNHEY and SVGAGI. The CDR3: CASSYSSGRAYTQYF. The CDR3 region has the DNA TGTGCCAGCAGTTATAGTAGCGGGAGGGCATATACGCAGTATTTT.

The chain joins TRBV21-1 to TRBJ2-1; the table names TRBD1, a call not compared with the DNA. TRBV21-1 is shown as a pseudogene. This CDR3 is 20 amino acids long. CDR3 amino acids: CASSNYDTMMKKSSYNEQFF. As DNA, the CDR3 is TGTGCCAGCAGCAACTACGACACGATGATGAAAAAGAGCTCCTACAATGAGCAGTTCTTC.

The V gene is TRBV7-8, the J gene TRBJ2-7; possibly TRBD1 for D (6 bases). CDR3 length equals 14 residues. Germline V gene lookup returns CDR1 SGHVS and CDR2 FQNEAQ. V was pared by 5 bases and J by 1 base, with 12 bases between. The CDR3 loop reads CASSNRVPSYEQYF. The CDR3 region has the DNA TGTGCCAGCAGCAACAGGGTACCTTCCTACGAGCAGTACTTC.

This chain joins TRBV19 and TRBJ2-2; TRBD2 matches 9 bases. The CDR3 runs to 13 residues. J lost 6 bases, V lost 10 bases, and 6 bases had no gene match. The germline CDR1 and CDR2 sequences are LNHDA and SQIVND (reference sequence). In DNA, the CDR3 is TGTGCCACTGGCGGGAGGGTTTCCGGGGAGCTGTTTTTT. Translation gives CATGGRVSGELFF.

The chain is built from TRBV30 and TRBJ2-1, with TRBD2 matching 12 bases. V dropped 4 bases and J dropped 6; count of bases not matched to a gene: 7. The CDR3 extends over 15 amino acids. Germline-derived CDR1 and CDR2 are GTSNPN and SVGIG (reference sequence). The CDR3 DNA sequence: TGTGCCTGGAACCGACTAGCGGGAGTCGGCAATGAGCAGTTCTTC. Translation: CAWNRLAGVGNEQFF.

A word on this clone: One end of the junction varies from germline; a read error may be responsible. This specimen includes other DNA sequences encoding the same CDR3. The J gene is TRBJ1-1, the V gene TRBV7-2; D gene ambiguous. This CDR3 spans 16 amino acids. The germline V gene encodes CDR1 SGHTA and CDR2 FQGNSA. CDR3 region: CASSLASGGVNTEAFF. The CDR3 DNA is TGTGCCAGCAGCTTAGCGTCAGGAGGAGTGAATACTGAAGCTTTCTTT.

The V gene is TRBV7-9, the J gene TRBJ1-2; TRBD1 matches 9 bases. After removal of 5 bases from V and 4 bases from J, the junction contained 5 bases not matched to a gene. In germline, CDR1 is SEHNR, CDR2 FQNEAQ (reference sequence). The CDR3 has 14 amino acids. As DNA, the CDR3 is TGTGCCAGCAGCACCGGACAGGGGTCCTATGGCTACACCTTC. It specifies CASSTGQGSYGYTF.

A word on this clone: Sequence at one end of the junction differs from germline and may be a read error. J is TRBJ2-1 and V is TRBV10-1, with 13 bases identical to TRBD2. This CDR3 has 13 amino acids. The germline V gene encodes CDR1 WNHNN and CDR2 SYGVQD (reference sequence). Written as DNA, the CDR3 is TGCGCCAGCAGTGAATGGACTAGCGGGAGTGAGGTCTTC. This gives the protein CASSEWTSGSEVF.

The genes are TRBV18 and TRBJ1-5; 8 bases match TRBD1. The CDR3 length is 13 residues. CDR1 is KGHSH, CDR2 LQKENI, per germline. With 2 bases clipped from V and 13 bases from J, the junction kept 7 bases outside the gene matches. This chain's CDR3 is CASSPGWTGPQHF. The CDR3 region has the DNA TGTGCCAGCTCACCAGGCTGGACAGGGCCTCAGCATTTT.

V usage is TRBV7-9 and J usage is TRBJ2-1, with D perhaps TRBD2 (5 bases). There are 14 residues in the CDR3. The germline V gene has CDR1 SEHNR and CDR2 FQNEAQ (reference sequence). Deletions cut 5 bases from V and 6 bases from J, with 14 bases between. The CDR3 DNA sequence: TGTGCCAGCAGCCCCTTTAACGAGGGCAATGAGCAGTTCTTC. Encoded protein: CASSPFNEGNEQFF.

CDR3 sequence: CASSPTGNNSPLHF. The CDR3 DNA sequence: TGTGCCAGCAGCCCTACAGGGAATAATTCACCCCTCCACTTT. The chain carries TRBV6-1 and TRBJ1-6, with D possibly matching TRBD1 (6 bases). Between the trimmed V and J ends, which lost 6 bases and 5 bases, there was a span of 11 bases. Germline CDR1 and CDR2: MNHNS and SASEGT. The CDR3 contains 14 residues.

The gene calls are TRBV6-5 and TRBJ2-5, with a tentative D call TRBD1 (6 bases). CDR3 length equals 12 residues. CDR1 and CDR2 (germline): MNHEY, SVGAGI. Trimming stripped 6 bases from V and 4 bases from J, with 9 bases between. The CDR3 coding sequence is TGTGCCAGCAGCGAACAGGGAGAGACCCAGTACTTC. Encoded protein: CASSEQGETQYF.

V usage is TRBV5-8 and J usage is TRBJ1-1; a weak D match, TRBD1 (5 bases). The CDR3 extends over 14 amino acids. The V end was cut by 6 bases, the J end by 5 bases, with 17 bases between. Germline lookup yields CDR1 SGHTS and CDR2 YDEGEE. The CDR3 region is CASTILGGETEAFF. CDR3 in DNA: TGTGCCAGCACCATCTTGGGAGGGGAGACTGAAGCTTTCTTT.

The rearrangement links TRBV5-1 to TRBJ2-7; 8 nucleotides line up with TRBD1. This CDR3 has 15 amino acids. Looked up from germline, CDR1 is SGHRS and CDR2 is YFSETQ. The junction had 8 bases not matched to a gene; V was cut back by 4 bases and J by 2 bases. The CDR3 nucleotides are TGCGCCAGCAGCATAAACAGGGGACAGGCCTACGAGCAGTACTTC. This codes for CASSINRGQAYEQYF.

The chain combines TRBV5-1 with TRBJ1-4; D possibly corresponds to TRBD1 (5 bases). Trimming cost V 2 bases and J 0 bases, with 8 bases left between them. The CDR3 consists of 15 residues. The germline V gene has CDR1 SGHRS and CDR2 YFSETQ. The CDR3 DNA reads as TGCGCCAGCAGCTTCGACAGAGCAACTAATGAAAAACTGTTTTTT. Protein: CASSFDRATNEKLFF.